The clone carrying this T cell receptor (beta chain) was detected only a few times. Its antigen is still unknown. Isolated PBMCs totaled at least 7 million in each sample. Every sample gave at least 5 micrograms of total RNA when it was extracted. Germline assignment: CDR1 SGDLS and CDR2 YYNGEE. The CDR3 contains 15 residues. Trimming left V 0 bases short and J 3 bases short, with 10 bases between. A J-beta primer mix and a sample-barcoded 5' primer were used in a second PCR of roughly 7 to 12 cycles. MiXCR, run by TCRdb on the 5' RACE reads, gives a single entry per CDR3 protein. The sample includes about 1.1 million distinct CDR3 sequences, about two fifths of them seen just once. This specimen comes from a study of blood T cells in healthy people across ages. Findings and caveats of the study: Roughly linear age-related decline in beta diversity appeared, significant by age approximately 43. The donors' CMV status was not determined, possibly confounding changes in expanded clonotypes.

The chain employs TRBV9 and TRBJ1-5; TRBD1 might be the D (6 bases). The sequence came from a man younger than 30 in good health. The specimen was blood. CDR3 sequence: CASSVVGGDNQPQHF. The CDR3 nucleotides are TGTGCCAGCAGCGTAGTCGGGGGCGACAATCAGCCCCAGCATTTT.